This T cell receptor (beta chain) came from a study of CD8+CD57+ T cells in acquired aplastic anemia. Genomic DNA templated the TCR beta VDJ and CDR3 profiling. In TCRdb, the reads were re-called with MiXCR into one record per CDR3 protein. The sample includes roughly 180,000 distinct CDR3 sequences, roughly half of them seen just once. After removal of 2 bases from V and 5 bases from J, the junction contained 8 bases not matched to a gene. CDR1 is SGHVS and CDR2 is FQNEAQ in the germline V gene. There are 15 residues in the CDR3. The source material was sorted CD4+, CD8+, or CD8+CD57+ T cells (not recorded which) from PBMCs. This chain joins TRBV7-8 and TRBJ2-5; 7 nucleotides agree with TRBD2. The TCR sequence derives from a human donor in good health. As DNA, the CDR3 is TGTGCCAGCAGCTTAAATACGGCAGCGGGGGAGACCCAGTACTTC. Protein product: CASSLNTAAGETQYF.